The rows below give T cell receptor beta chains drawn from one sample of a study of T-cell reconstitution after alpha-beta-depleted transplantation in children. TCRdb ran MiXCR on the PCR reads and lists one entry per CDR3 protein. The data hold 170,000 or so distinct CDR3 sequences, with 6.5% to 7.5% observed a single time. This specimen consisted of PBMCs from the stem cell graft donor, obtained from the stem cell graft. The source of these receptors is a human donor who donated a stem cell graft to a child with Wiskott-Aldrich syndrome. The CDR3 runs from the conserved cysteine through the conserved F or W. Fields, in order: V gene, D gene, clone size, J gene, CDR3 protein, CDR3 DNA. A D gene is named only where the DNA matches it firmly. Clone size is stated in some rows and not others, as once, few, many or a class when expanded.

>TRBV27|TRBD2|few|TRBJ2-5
CASSPLLAGKETQYF
TGTGCCAGCAGTCCCCTACTAGCGGGGAAAGAGACCCAGTACTTC
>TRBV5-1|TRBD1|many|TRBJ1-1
CASSPYRGEAFF
TGCGCCAGCAGCCCTTACAGGGGGGAAGCTTTCTTT
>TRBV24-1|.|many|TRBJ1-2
CATSKARDGYTF
TGTGCCACCTCAAAGGCCAGGGATGGCTACACCTTC
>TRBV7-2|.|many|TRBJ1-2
CASSLGLLANYGYTF
TGTGCCAGCAGCTTAGGTCTGTTAGCTAACTATGGCTACACCTTC
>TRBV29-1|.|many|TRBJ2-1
CSAVGRTSYNEQFF
TGCAGCGCCGTGGGGCGGACCTCCTACAATGAGCAGTTCTTC
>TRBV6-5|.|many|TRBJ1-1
CASSQTPVMNTEAFF
TGTGCCAGCAGCCAAACCCCAGTCATGAACACTGAAGCTTTCTTT
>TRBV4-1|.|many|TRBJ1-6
CASSQAPRWPLHF
TGCGCCAGCAGCCAAGCCCCTAGGTGGCCCCTCCACTTT
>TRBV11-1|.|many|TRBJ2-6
CASSFDASGAGANVLTF
TGTGCCAGCAGCTTCGACGCCTCAGGGGCTGGGGCCAACGTCCTGACTTTC
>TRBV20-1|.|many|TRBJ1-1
CSARSQPTEAFF
TGCAGTGCTAGAAGTCAGCCCACTGAAGCTTTCTTT
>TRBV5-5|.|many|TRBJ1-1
CASSLAGHTEAFF
TGTGCCAGCAGCTTGGCCGGGCATACTGAAGCTTTCTTT
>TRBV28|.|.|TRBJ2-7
CASSPYDYEQYF
TGTGCCAGCAGCCCTTACGACTACGAGCAGTACTTC
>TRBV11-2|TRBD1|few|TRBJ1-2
CASSQGVWGYTF
TGTGCCAGCAGCCAGGGGGTGTGGGGCTACACCTTC
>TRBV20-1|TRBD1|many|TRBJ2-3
CSAMGTGVTDTQYF
TGCAGTGCTATGGGGACAGGGGTTACAGATACGCAGTATTTT
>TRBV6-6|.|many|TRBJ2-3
CASGTHTDTQYF
TGTGCCAGCGGGACACACACAGATACGCAGTATTTT
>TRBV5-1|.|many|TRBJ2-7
CASSLGVNGEQYF
TGCGCCAGCAGCTTGGGGGTCAACGGCGAGCAGTACTTC
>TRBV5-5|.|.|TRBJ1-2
CASSLEWARNYGYTF
TGTGCCAGCAGCTTGGAATGGGCCAGGAACTATGGCTACACCTTC
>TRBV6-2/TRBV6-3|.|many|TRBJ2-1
CASSLGPGVEQFF
TGTGCCAGCAGTTTGGGCCCTGGCGTGGAGCAGTTCTTC
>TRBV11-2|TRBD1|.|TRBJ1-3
CASSPKQGDGNTIYF
TGTGCCAGCAGCCCCAAACAGGGGGATGGAAACACCATATATTTT
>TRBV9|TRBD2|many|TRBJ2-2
CASSVWTSEYGELFF
TGTGCCAGCAGCGTCTGGACTAGCGAGTACGGGGAGCTGTTTTTT
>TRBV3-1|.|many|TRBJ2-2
CASSQDVREANTGELFF
TGTGCCAGCAGCCAAGATGTACGGGAAGCGAACACCGGGGAGCTGTTTTTT
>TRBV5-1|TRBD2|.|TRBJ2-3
CASSSGLAGGSSTDTQYF
TGCGCCAGCAGCTCGGGACTAGCGGGGGGATCTAGCACAGATACGCAGTATTTT
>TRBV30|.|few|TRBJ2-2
CAWRDSGTDTGELFF
TGTGCCTGGAGGGATTCCGGGACTGACACCGGGGAGCTGTTTTTT
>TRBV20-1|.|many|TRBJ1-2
CSARGSSNYGYTF
TGCAGTGCTAGAGGAAGCTCTAACTATGGCTACACCTTC
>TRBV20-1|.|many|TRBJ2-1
CSASGGSSYNEQFF
TGCAGTGCTAGTGGAGGGAGCTCCTACAATGAGCAGTTCTTC
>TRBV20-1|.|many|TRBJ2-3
CSARGPSTDTQYF
TGCAGTGCTAGGGGGCCTAGCACAGATACGCAGTATTTT
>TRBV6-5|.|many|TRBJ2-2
CASSSYSPRTGELFF
TGTGCCAGCAGTTCTTACTCGCCTCGCACCGGGGAGCTGTTTTTT
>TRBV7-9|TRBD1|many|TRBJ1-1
CASSLVGTEAEAFF
TGTGCCAGCAGCTTAGTCGGGACAGAGGCTGAAGCTTTCTTT
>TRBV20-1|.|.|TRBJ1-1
CSARDFQNEAFF
TGCAGTGCTAGAGATTTTCAAAATGAAGCTTTCTTT
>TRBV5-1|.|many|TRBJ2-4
CASSVNELRGSNIQYF
TGCGCCAGCAGCGTTAACGAACTCAGAGGATCAAACATTCAGTACTTC
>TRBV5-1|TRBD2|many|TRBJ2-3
CASSLAAGGTDTQYF
TGCGCCAGCAGCTTGGCAGCGGGGGGCACAGATACGCAGTATTTT
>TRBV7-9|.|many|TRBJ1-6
CASSQDVSPLHF
TGTGCCAGCAGCCAGGATGTATCACCCCTCCACTTT
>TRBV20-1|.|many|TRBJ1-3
CSGSQGSGNTIYF
TGCAGTGGTTCACAGGGCTCTGGAAACACCATATATTTT
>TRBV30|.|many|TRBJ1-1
CAWRGDRDTEAFF
TGTGCCTGGAGGGGAGACCGGGACACTGAAGCTTTCTTT
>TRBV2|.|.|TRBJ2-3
CASSEGGETTDTQYF
TGTGCCAGCAGTGAAGGGGGCGAGACCACAGATACGCAGTATTTT
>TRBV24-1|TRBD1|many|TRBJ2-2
CATKGTATGELFF
TGTGCCACCAAAGGGACAGCCACCGGGGAGCTGTTTTTT
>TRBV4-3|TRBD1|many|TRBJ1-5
CASSQVYRGNQPQHF
TGCGCCAGCAGCCAAGTCTACAGGGGAAATCAGCCCCAGCATTTT
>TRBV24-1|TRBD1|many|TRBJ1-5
CATSGTGEQPQHF
TGTGCCACCAGTGGCACAGGGGAACAGCCCCAGCATTTT
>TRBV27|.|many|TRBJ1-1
CASSPQGRKAFF
TGTGCCAGCAGTCCCCAAGGGCGTAAAGCTTTCTTT
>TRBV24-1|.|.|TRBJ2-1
CATQSDGPAFF
TGTGCCACCCAAAGCGACGGCCCAGCGTTCTTC
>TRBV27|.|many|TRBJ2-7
CASSPGTGSSYEQYF
TGTGCCAGCAGTCCGGGGACGGGGAGCTCCTACGAGCAGTACTTC
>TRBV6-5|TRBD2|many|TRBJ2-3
CASSYPPLRGDTDTQYF
TGTGCCAGCAGTTACCCTCCGCTGCGGGGGGACACAGATACGCAGTATTTT
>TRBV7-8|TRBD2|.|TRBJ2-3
CASSLGTSSPDTQYF
TGTGCCAGCAGCTTGGGGACTAGCTCGCCAGATACGCAGTATTTT
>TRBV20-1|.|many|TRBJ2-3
CSARDRPDTDTQYF
TGCAGTGCTAGAGATCGACCAGACACAGATACGCAGTATTTT
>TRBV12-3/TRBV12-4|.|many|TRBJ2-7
CASSSDKTISYEQYF
TGTGCCAGCAGTTCGGACAAAACCATCTCCTACGAGCAGTACTTC
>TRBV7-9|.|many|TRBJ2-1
CASSLVGETYNEQFF
TGTGCCAGCAGCTTAGTGGGAGAGACATACAATGAGCAGTTCTTC
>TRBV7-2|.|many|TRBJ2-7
CASSVSYEQYF
TGTGCCAGCAGCGTCTCCTACGAGCAGTACTTC
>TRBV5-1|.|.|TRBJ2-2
CASREITGIGELFF
TGCGCCAGCAGGGAAATCACAGGGATCGGGGAGCTGTTTTTT
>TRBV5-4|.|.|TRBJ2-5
CASSWRQRETQYF
TGTGCCAGCAGCTGGAGACAGCGGGAGACCCAGTACTTC
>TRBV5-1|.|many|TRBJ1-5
CASLQVEGHSNQPQHF
TGCGCCAGCCTTCAGGTGGAGGGTCATAGCAATCAGCCCCAGCATTTT
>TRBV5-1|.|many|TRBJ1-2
CASSLEADLNYGYTF
TGCGCCAGCAGCTTGGAGGCAGACCTTAACTATGGCTACACCTTC
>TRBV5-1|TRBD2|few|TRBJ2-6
CASSEGLAGYRSGANVLTF
TGCGCCAGCAGCGAGGGACTAGCGGGTTATCGCTCTGGGGCCAACGTCCTGACTTTC
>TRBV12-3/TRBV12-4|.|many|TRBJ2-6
CASSLGSGNPKISGANVLTF
TGTGCCAGCAGTTTAGGTTCCGGAAACCCTAAAATCTCTGGGGCCAACGTCCTGACTTTC